Given below is one T cell receptor beta chain in context. Trimming left V 2 bases short and J 6 bases short, with 12 bases between. This CDR3 spans 14 amino acids. Germline V gene sequence: CDR1 SGHRS, CDR2 YFSETQ. Up to roughly 2 ug genomic DNA was used for TCRB CDR3 amplification. Measured with immunoSEQ multiplex PCR; TCRdb has only the in-frame clones, and not every one. The table shows 110,000 or so clones, with around 90% occurring only once. Time point of the sample: after dendritic cell vaccination, including at tumor progression/relapse. This sample is part of a study of glioma-infiltrating T cells after dendritic cell vaccination.

The sequence derives from a human donor with glioblastoma. The chain is built from TRBV5-1 and TRBJ1-5; unclear D gene. Source: blood, taken after dendritic cell vaccination. The DNA of the CDR3 is TGCGCCAGCAGCTTTGGGGAGCTCGGTCAGCCCCAGCATTTT. It is translated as CASSFGELGQPQHF.